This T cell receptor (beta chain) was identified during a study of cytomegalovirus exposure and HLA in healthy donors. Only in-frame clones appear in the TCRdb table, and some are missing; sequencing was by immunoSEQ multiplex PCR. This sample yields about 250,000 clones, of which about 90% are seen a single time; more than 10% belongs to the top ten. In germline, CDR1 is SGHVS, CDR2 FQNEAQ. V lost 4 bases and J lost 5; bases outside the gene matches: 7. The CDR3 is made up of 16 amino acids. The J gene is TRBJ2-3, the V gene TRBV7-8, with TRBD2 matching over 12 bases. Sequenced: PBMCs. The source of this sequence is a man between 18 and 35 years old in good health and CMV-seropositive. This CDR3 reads CASSSLAGGPRDTQYF. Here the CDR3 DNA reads TGTGCCAGCAGCTCCCTAGCGGGAGGGCCCAGAGATACGCAGTATTTT.